Presented here are 16 T cell receptor beta chains from one specimen sequenced in a study of blood T cell repertoires in COVID-19. Produced via immunoSEQ multiplex PCR; TCRdb's table is partial and in-frame only. The sample has approximately 300,000 clones; 90% are singletons. The sequencing input was PBMCs or T cells enriched from blood (not recorded which). These receptors originate from a woman younger than 30 with acute COVID-19.

As DNA, the CDR3 is TGTGCCAGCAGTTCCCCGACTAGCGGGATAACCAAAAACATTCAGTACTTC. Its translation is CASSSPTSGITKNIQYF. V usage is TRBV28 and J usage is TRBJ2-4; TRBD2 aligns across 11 bases. V shed 4 bases, J shed 2 bases, and the junction held 7 bases outside the gene matches. Germline assignment: CDR1 MDHEN and CDR2 SYDVKM. This CDR3 has 17 amino acids. The full variable domain, completed using reference TRBV28 and TRBJ2-4, is DVKVTQSSRYLVKRTGEKVFLECVQDMDHENMFWYRQDPGLGLRLIYFSYDVKMKEKGDIPEGYSVSREKKERFSLILESASTNQTSMYLCASSSPTSGITKNIQYFGAGTRLSVL.

V gene TRBV12-5 combines with J gene TRBJ2-2; 8 bases line up with TRBD2. Per germline, CDR1 LGHNT and CDR2 FRNRAP. The CDR3 covers 17 residues. J lost 0 bases, V lost 3 bases, and 6 bases had no gene match. The CDR3 DNA is TGTGCTAGTGGTTTTTCGGGGGGGGTTGCGAACACCGGGGAGCTGTTTTTT. Translation: CASGFSGGVANTGELFF.

The V call is TRBV19, the J call TRBJ1-2; 9 nucleotides match TRBD1. The CDR3 covers 13 residues. Germline loops: CDR1 LNHDA, CDR2 SQIVND (reference sequence). J lost 8 bases, V lost 7 bases, and 8 bases had no gene match. CDR3 sequence (DNA): TGTGCCAGTACGGAACAGGGGGCAGGAGGCTACACCTTC. It codes for CASTEQGAGGYTF.

CDR3 protein: CASSLTFYEQYF. CDR3 nucleotides: TGTGCCAGCAGCTTGACTTTCTACGAGCAGTACTTC. This chain joins TRBV5-6 and TRBJ2-7, with D uncertain. V was pared by 1 base and J by 3 bases, with 5 bases between. The CDR3 contains 12 residues. Germline CDR1 reads SGHDT; CDR2 reads YYEEEE.

The chain carries TRBV28 and TRBJ2-3, with 9 bases fitting TRBD2. The CDR3 is 16 residues long. Trimming removed 6 bases from V and 3 bases from J; junction bases left unmatched: 10. Germline CDR1 is MDHEN and CDR2 is SYDVKM. The CDR3 coding sequence is TGTGCCAGCAGGCCGCGGGAGGGGTCAAGAACAGATACGCAGTATTTT. It translates to CASRPREGSRTDTQYF. Complete variable domain (other parts from reference TRBV28 and TRBJ2-3): DVKVTQSSRYLVKRTGEKVFLECVQDMDHENMFWYRQDPGLGLRLIYFSYDVKMKEKGDIPEGYSVSREKKERFSLILESASTNQTSMYLCASRPREGSRTDTQYFGPGTRLTVL.

The rearrangement uses TRBV19 and TRBJ2-1; the D gene is possibly TRBD1 (6 bases). This CDR3 has 13 residues. Trimming shortened V by 7 bases and J by 4 bases, and 11 bases separated the two germline ends. Germline V gene data show CDR1 as LNHDA and CDR2 as SQIVND (reference sequence). The CDR3, as DNA: TGTGCCAGTACTCTAAGGGGGTACAATGAGCAGTTCTTC. Translating gives CASTLRGYNEQFF.

The chain carries TRBV28 and TRBJ2-1; D is possibly TRBD1 (6 bases). The length of the CDR3 is 14 residues. The germline V and J ends were trimmed by 8 bases and 0 bases, with 11 bases remaining between them. CDR1 is MDHEN and CDR2 is SYDVKM in the germline V gene. The CDR3 sequence is CASLDRNSYNEQFF. The CDR3 DNA reads TGTGCCAGCCTAGACAGGAACTCCTACAATGAGCAGTTCTTC.

This chain links TRBV6-1 with TRBJ2-1, with D possibly TRBD1 on 6 matching bases. From germline, CDR1 is MNHNS and CDR2 SASEGT. There are 17 residues in the CDR3. Trimming pared 0 bases from V and 8 bases from J, leaving 20 bases between. CDR3 coding DNA: TGTGCCAGCAGTGAAGCGAACAGGGCCCCAGGTATGGATGAGCAGTTCTTC. Translated: CASSEANRAPGMDEQFF.

The rearrangement links TRBV28 to TRBJ1-2; tentatively, D is TRBD1 (5 bases). The CDR3 is 15 residues long. The V gene's germline CDR1 is MDHEN and CDR2 SYDVKM. Trimming cost V 1 base and J 4 bases, with 13 bases left between them. The CDR3 reads CASSLSQGTGYGYTF. The DNA for the CDR3 is TGTGCCAGCAGTTTATCTCAGGGTACGGGCTATGGCTACACCTTC.

This clone appeared a single time. In DNA form, the CDR3 reads TGTGCCAGCAAAAAGACGGAGGAGGCAGAAGCTTTCTTT. The encoded protein is CASKKTEEAEAFF. This chain links TRBV27 with TRBJ1-1; D not resolved. This CDR3 is built from 13 residues. V gave up 7 bases and J gave up 8 bases, with 17 bases separating them. The germline V gene has CDR1 MNHEY and CDR2 SMNVEV (reference sequence).

This clone was recorded once. The chain joins TRBV25-1 to TRBJ1-2, with D possibly matching TRBD1 (5 bases). The CDR3 spans 17 residues. Per the germline V gene, CDR1 is MGHDK and CDR2 is SYGVNS. With 8 bases removed from V and 4 bases from J, the gap between germline ends came to 26 bases. The CDR3 nucleotides are TGTGCCAGCCCTCTACTCGGGAGGGCACGGAGGGGCTATGGCTACACCTTC. As protein: CASPLLGRARRGYGYTF.

The chain joins TRBV5-1 to TRBJ1-2, with D unclear. The germline gives CDR1 SGHRS, CDR2 YFSETQ. Trimming stripped 0 bases from V and 3 bases from J, with 9 bases between. The CDR3 covers 14 residues. The CDR3 loop is CASSLGDYDYGYTF. The DNA of the CDR3 is TGCGCCAGCAGCTTGGGAGACTACGACTATGGCTACACCTTC.

The chain recombines TRBV7-9 with TRBJ2-7, with D perhaps matching TRBD2 (5 bases). This CDR3 has 14 residues. Germline lookup yields CDR1 SEHNR and CDR2 FQNEAQ (reference sequence). V lost 2 bases and J 5 bases, leaving 13 bases between the germline ends. CDR3 sequence (DNA): TGTGCCAGCAGCTTAAGGGAGTTTGGGCACGAGCAGTACTTC. It is translated as CASSLREFGHEQYF.

The chain links TRBV28 to TRBJ2-7; D remains unclear. From germline, CDR1 is MDHEN and CDR2 SYDVKM. Trimming took 6 bases from V and 3 from J, leaving 15 bases between them. The CDR3 consists of 14 residues. The CDR3: CASSESPRSYEQYF. CDR3 DNA: TGTGCCAGCAGCGAATCCCCTAGGAGCTACGAGCAGTACTTC. Using reference TRBV28 and TRBJ2-7 for the parts outside the CDR3, the full variable domain is DVKVTQSSRYLVKRTGEKVFLECVQDMDHENMFWYRQDPGLGLRLIYFSYDVKMKEKGDIPEGYSVSREKKERFSLILESASTNQTSMYLCASSESPRSYEQYFGPGTRLTVT.

The V and J genes are TRBV19 and TRBJ1-3, with 7 bases matching TRBD1. Germline CDR1 LNHDA, CDR2 SQIVND (reference sequence). CDR3 length: 13 amino acids. V shed 8 bases and J 0 bases; nucleotides not matched to a gene: 1. DNA of the CDR3: TGTGCCAGTGGGACAGCCTCTGGAAACACCATATATTTT. Protein product: CASGTASGNTIYF.

This clone was counted once. The V call is TRBV28, the J call TRBJ1-2; 10 bases agree with TRBD1. J gave up 4 bases and V 6 bases, and 5 bases lay outside the gene matches. The CDR3 is 14 amino acids. CDR1 is MDHEN and CDR2 is SYDVKM in the germline V gene. The CDR3 loop is CASRSGQGSYGYTF. As DNA, the CDR3 is TGTGCCAGCAGATCGGGACAGGGGAGCTATGGCTACACCTTC.